This record looks at one T cell receptor (beta chain) sequence and its context. Its specific antigen is unknown. No per-base quality is available; no much larger clone lies one base away. The CDR3 regions of human TCRbeta chains were analyzed by immunosequencing. As for how the authors treated the data: TCRs in the repertoires were compared against a reference library of SARS-CoV-2-specific TCRs that had been generated with the MIRA antigen-specificity platform. Breadth was defined as the fraction of unique TCRs that were SARS-CoV-2-associated. Depth was defined as the fraction of total T cells that were SARS-CoV-2-associated. Using the MIRA data, every spike-specific TCR was mapped to the spike region that the TCR reacted to and assigned to either a CD4 or a CD8 class. Log10-transformed breadth and depth values were compared by one-way ANOVA with Sidak's multiple comparisons tests. The clones in this table, taken by TCRdb from immuneACCESS, are in-frame only. Not every clone is retained; where verified, under half of the shortfall comes from an unresolved V gene, and the cause of the rest is unknown. D and trimming come from the DNA, and the V and J calls and clone size come from that table. The sample includes under 150,000 clones, with approximately 86% observed a single time. Approximately 9.6% of the sample is held by the ten biggest clonotypes.

Per the publication, the time point label means: baseline before first vaccination. Samples from vaccinated people were obtained from the UK trials COV001 and COV002, which included a single-blind randomized controlled phase 2/3 trial of AZD1222 (ChAdOx1 nCoV-19) in healthy adults. For TCRbeta chain sequencing, PBMC samples were collected from trial participants at day 0 and at day 28 after the second dose. The germline V gene (reference sequence) provides CDR1 SEHNR and CDR2 FQNEAQ. The V and J ends are trimmed by 1 base and 0 bases, leaving 12 bases between them. CDR3 length: 16 amino acids, cysteine to phenylalanine. Left in the record is the CDR3 DNA by itself, 48 bases read in frame from the first base. The source of the sample is a study of T cell responses to AZD1222 COVID-19 vaccine (dated by TCRdb to about 2021). Study-wide context: AZD1222 recipients with second doses at about 4 weeks or about 12 weeks were pooled, because spike-specific TCR depth and breadth did not differ between schedules. A total of 230 or so trial participants underwent TCR sequencing, of whom some 210 received two doses of AZD1222 and about 25 received two doses of the MenACWY control vaccine. Trial participants were enrolled into age subgroups of 18-55, 56-69 and 70-plus years, which contained approximately 150, 30 and 60 TCR-sequenced participants, respectively. Results the study describes overall, beyond this receptor: Participants were mostly white British and included more females than males, and it was suggested by the authors that clonal diversity may have been underestimated. Because no day 14 peak-response samples were available, repertoires were characterized only after the peak T cell response. The 56-69-year group was small, and its depth increase did not reach significance, likely because of low power. Spike-specific TCR breadth and depth rose significantly after two AZD1222 doses compared with day 0 and with MenACWY recipients. Vaccine-associated CD4 TCRs spanned the whole spike protein, with dominant responses in regions 160-218 and 743-854. Epitopes outside the regions mutated in the B.1.351 and B.1.1.7 variants were reportedly recognized by nearly half of the unique spike-specific TCRs. Conclusions about previously exposed vaccinees are limited because only 6 or 7 AZD1222 recipients were SARS-CoV-2 seropositive at baseline.

This TCR was sampled from an adult in good health. The source material was peripheral blood, sampled on day 0 of AZD1222 vaccination. The rearrangement joined TRBV7-9 to TRBJ1-1; a tentative D match to TRBD1 spans 5 bases. The DNA is as follows: TGTGCCAGCAGCTTAGTGCCGGGACTGATGAACACTGAAGCTTTCTTT. This yields the protein CASSLVPGLMNTEAFF. Reference TRBV7-9 and TRBJ1-1 genes cover what lies past the CDR3, so the full variable domain is DTGVSQNPRHKITKRGQNVTFRCDPISEHNRLYWYRQTLGQGPEFLTYFQNEAQLEKSRLLSDRFSAERPKGSFSTLEIQRTEQGDSAMYLCASSLVPGLMNTEAFFGQGTRLTVV.